Included here is one TCR beta chain sequence, with context. The V gene lost 1 base and the J gene lost 6 bases, with 14 bases spanning the gap. The CDR3 has 15 amino acids. Germline CDR1 reads SGHTA; CDR2 reads FQGNSA. These data are taken from a study of blood T cell repertoires in COVID-19. The overall study: The samples span acute and convalescent COVID-19 from the United States, Italy and Spain. From T cells, B-cell-depleted T cells, or PBMCs came the material, which was cDNA or gDNA.

Authors' methods: Scientists estimated how many nucleated cells there were by amplifying reference gene primers. Assay: immunoSEQ multiplex PCR; the TCRdb copy retains only in-frame clones and omits some. V, J and clone size derive from that table, while D and trimming were established from the DNA sequence. The top ten clones hold around a fifth of a sample with fewer than 200,000 clones, 83% of them seen once. The chain couples TRBV7-2 to TRBJ2-3; a weak D match, TRBD1 (6 bases). Sequenced: peripheral blood. This sequence was found in a woman aged 70-85 years who had recovered from COVID-19. The chain's CDR3 is CASSLVSLRGDTQYF. The DNA of the CDR3 is TGTGCCAGCAGCTTAGTATCCCTTAGGGGGGATACGCAGTATTTT.